This TCR beta chain appears in the sequencing data of a study of T cell changes during pregnancy in multiple sclerosis. Germline V gene sequence: CDR1 LNHDA, CDR2 SQIVND (reference sequence). CDR3 length: 15 residues. V was cut by 6 bases and J by 2 bases, with 13 bases left in between. Clones were read by immunoSEQ multiplex PCR, and TCRdb kept only the in-frame ones, dropping some. The data hold 30,000 to 40,000 clones, with 80% to 95% observed a single time. This sequence originates from a female donor in good health, enrolled as a control in a pregnancy study. V is TRBV19 and J is TRBJ2-2; D gene ambiguous. Sequences were derived from CD4+ T cells from peripheral blood mononuclear cells, sampled in the third trimester of pregnancy. For the CDR3, the DNA is TGTGCCAGTAGGGGTGCGGCGGTAAACACCGGGGAGCTGTTTTTT. As protein: CASRGAAVNTGELFF.